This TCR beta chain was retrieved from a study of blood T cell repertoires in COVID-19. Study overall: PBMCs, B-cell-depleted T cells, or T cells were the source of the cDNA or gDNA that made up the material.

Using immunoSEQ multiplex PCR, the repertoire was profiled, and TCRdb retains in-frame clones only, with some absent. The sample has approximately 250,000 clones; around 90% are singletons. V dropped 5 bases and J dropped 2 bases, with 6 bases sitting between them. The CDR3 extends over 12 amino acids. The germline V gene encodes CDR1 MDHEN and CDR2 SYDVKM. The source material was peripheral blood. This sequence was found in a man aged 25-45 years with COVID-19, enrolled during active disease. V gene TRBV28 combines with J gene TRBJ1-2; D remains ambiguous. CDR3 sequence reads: CASSTTNYGYTF. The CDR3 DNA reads TGTGCCAGCAGTACTACCAACTATGGCTACACCTTC.